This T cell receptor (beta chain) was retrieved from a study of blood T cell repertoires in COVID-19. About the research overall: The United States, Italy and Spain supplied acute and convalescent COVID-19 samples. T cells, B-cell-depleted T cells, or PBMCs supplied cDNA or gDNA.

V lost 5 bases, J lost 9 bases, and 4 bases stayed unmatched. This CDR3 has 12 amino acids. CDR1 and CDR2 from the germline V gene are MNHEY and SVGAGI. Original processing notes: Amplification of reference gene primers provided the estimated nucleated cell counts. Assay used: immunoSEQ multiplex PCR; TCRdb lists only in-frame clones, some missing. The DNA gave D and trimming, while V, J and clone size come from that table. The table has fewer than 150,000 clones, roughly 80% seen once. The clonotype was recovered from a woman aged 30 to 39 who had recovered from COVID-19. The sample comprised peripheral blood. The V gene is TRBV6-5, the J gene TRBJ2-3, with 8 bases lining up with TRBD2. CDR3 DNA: TGTGCCAGCAGTCCCCCGGGGGGGACGCAGTATTTT. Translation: CASSPPGGTQYF.